This TCR beta chain comes out of a study of vaccination effects on CD4 cells after COVID-19. Study results and limitations: In the study, convalescent patients were few, and early post-infection timepoints were absent. Vaccine-induced new clones formed most post-vaccine spike-reactive clones in convalescents.

Method: immunoSEQ multiplex PCR; TCRdb's copy keeps in-frame clones and lacks some. The repertoire holds approximately 31,000 clones, under 85% seen once, with around 30% in the top ten. CDR3 size: 15 residues. Germline values: CDR1 SGHRS, CDR2 YFSETQ. V was cut by 0 bases and J by 4 bases, with 11 bases left in between. Sequencing followed a ViraFEST assay step that expanded antigen-specific CD4+ T cells with viral peptide pools. Culturing for more than eight days preceded CD4+ T cell isolation. SARS-CoV-2 infection was confirmed by PCR in the person between March and December 2020. Wells of some 1.9 million PBMC each were grown with about 9.3 IU/ml IL-2 and 8.5 to 10 ug/ml peptides. Notes on this clone: The target antigen is unknown.

This clonotype was sampled from a human donor who had a prior SARS-CoV-2 infection. The chain recombines TRBV5-1 with TRBJ1-3; D unclear. The sequencing here drew on CD4+ T cells from PBMCs cultured with a peptide pool, taken before COVID-19 vaccination. The CDR3 here is CASSLDAVSGNTIYF. The CDR3, as DNA: TGCGCCAGCAGCTTGGATGCAGTATCCGGAAACACCATATATTTT.